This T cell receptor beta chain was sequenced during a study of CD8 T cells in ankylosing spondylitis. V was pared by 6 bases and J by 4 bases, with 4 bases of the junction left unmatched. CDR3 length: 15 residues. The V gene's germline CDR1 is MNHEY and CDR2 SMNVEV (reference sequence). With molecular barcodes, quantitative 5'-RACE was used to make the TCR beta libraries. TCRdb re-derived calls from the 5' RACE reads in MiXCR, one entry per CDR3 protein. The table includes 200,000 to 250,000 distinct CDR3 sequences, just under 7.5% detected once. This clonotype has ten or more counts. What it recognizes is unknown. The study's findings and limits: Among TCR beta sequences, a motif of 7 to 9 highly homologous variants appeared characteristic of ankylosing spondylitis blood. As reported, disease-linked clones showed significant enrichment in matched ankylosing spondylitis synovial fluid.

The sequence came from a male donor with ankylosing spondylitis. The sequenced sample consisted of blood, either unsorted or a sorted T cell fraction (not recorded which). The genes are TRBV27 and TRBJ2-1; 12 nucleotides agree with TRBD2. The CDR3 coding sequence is TGTGCCAGCAGGACTAGCGGGAGTGTTTACAATGAGCAGTTCTTC. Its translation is CASRTSGSVYNEQFF.